This T cell receptor beta chain emerged from a study of shared clonotypes between healthy human individuals. Study context: Each donor's CD8 memory used one plate, CD8 naive two, each CD4 subset three.

Once extracted for a subset, genomic DNA was divided evenly among several immunoSEQ plates. Method: immunoSEQ multiplex PCR; TCRdb's copy keeps in-frame clones and lacks some. Seen here are 1.5 million to 2.5 million clones, about 95% observed once, and the top ten hold more than 0.95%. On this clone: This same CDR3 is encoded by further DNA sequences in the sample.

V gave up 2 bases and J gave up 1 base, with 5 bases separating them. From germline, CDR1 is MNHEY and CDR2 SVGAGI. The CDR3 has 13 residues. Only CD45RO-negative cells positively selected for CCR7 counted as naive CD8 cells, so terminally differentiated effector memory CD45RA+ cells were excluded. Sample: naive CD8+ T cells sorted from blood. This clonotype was sampled from a man in his late teens or twenties in good health. The rearrangement uses TRBV6-5 and TRBJ1-1; tentative D call: TRBD1 (5 bases). The CDR3 DNA is TGTGCCAGCAGTTACGGACAGAACACTGAAGCTTTCTTT. It translates to CASSYGQNTEAFF.